This record covers a single TCR beta chain. No antigen is known for it. Just one base apart from a much larger clone, this may be a read error. Patients with a history of autoimmune disease or receiving systemic immunosuppression were excluded from the trial. In every dose cohort, peripheral blood was drawn for TCR sequencing at baseline, cycle 4 day 1, and cycle 7 day 1. The samples were taken from a phase I, first-in-human, multicenter, open-label dose-escalation trial of ivuxolimab. Adults with locally advanced or metastatic melanoma, renal cell, hepatocellular, or head and neck squamous cell carcinoma were enrolled in the trial. Before TCR sequencing, CD4+ and CD8+ T cells were separately sorted from peripheral blood. Genomic DNA was isolated from the sorted cells so that the TCRbeta CDR3 region could be sequenced. The immunoSEQ Assay was used for sequencing of TCRbeta CDR3 regions. TCRdb's version of the immuneACCESS table is confined to in-frame rearrangements and falls short of the full clone set. An unresolved V gene accounts for under half of the shortfall where checked; the remainder is of unknown origin. Counted in this sample were roughly 49,000 clones; 65% to 90% of them appeared once. About 7% of the sample is taken by the ten largest.

This entry is derived from a study of OX40 agonist ivuxolimab in advanced cancers. Study-wide context: Ivuxolimab was an agonistic, fully human IgG2 monoclonal antibody directed against OX40 (CD134), a costimulatory receptor. Intravenous ivuxolimab was administered to patients every 2 weeks at six dose levels: 0.01, 0.1, 0.3, 1.5, 3 and 10 mg/kg. Among the 52 dose-escalation patients, around 19 had hepatocellular carcinoma, roughly 15 melanoma, 9 renal cell carcinoma and 9 head and neck cancer. In the dose-escalation cohort, 82.7% of patients were male, and the mean age was approximately 55 years, with a range of roughly 20 to 79. Prior anti-PD-1, anti-PD-L1 or anti-CTLA-4 therapy was permitted, and checkpoint inhibitors had been received by approximately 39% of dose-escalation patients. Partial responses occurred in three dose-escalation patients, of whom one had hepatocellular carcinoma and two had cutaneous melanoma. Peripheral TCRbeta sequencing was intended to test whether TCR sequence diversity was altered and clonal T-cell expansion was caused by ivuxolimab. The paper reports the monotherapy dose-escalation portion (N of about 52 patients) of the phase I ivuxolimab trial. The paper's findings and limits, for the study overall: Antigen specificity was not determined for the clonally expanded peripheral T cells. Low levels of normalized T-cell clonal expansion were also seen in some patients who did not respond. After ivuxolimab, CD8+ T cells had more expanded clones than CD4+ T cells on average. Clonal expansion of both CD4+ and CD8+ blood T cells was observed from baseline to week 6 at doses 0.1 to 3.0 mg/kg. Partial responders in the 0.1-3.0 mg/kg groups had among the lowest normalized peripheral clonal expansion, especially among CD8+ T cells.

V is shortened by 0 bases, J by 8 bases, and the region joining them spans 8 bases. CDR1 and CDR2 (SGHDT, YYEEEE) derive from the germline V gene. The CDR3 contains 13 residues, cysteine and phenylalanine counted. The sequence is cut down to CDR3 DNA, 39 bases in frame from base 1. The chain employs TRBV5-6 and TRBJ1-4; TRBD1 might be the D gene, on 6 matching bases. The sample consisted of CD4+ or CD8+ T cells sorted from blood, taken in a trial of the OX40 agonist ivuxolimab. This clonotype originated in an adult with an advanced solid tumor such as melanoma, head and neck, liver or kidney cancer. The CDR3 reads as follows: CASSLEGEEKLFF. The DNA is TGTGCCAGCAGCTTGGAGGGGGAGGAAAAACTGTTTTTT.